At least ten counts were recorded for the clone carrying this TCR beta chain. Its target is unknown. After constant-region reverse-primer amplification, full-length variable regions underwent semi-nested PCR with Nested Universal Primer A. TCRdb used MiXCR to reprocess the 5' RACE reads, holding one entry per CDR3 protein. The sample includes about 32,000 distinct CDR3 sequences, roughly a quarter of them seen just once. Germline V lookup: CDR1 MNHEY, CDR2 SVGAGI. CDR3 size: 18 residues. V shed 4 bases, J shed 3 bases, and the junction held 14 bases outside the gene matches. The memory fraction was CD4+CD45RO+CD25- cells. General study results and limits: In terms of TCR gene usage, tumor memory CD4+ T cells clustered together with blood and lymph node memory CD4+ cells, as well as with lymph node naive CD4+ cells.

This sequence was found in a female donor with breast cancer. The rearrangement joins TRBV6-5 to TRBJ2-7; TRBD2 matches 11 bases. Sample: memory CD4+ T cells sorted from blood. Subset: memory CD4+ T cells, CD4+CD45RO+CD25-. The CDR3 coding sequence is TGTGCCAGCAGTTTTGTTAGCGGGGGGGATCTTGGGTTCTACGAGCAGTACTTC. The encoded protein is CASSFVSGGDLGFYEQYF.